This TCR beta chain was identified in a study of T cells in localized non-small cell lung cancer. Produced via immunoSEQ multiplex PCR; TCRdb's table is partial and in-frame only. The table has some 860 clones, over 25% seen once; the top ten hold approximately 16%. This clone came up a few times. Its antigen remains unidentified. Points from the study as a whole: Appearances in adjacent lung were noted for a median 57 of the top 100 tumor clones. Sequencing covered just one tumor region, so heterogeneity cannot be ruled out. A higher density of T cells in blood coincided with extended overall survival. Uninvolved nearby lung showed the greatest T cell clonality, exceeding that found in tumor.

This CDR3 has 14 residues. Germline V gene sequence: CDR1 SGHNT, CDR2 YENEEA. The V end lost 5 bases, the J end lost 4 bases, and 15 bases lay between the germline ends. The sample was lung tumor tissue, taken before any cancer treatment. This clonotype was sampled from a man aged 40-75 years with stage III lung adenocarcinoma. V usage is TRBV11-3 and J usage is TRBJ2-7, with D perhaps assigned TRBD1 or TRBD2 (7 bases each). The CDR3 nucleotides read TGTGCCAGCAGCATCCAGGGGGGGACGTACGAGCAGTACTTC. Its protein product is CASSIQGGTYEQYF.